One and the same sample provided the 22 T cell receptor beta chains below, sequenced in a study of identifying expanded T cells in peripheral blood. TCRdb's table, derived via immunoSEQ multiplex PCR, lists solely in-frame clones and lacks some. The table shows some 130,000 clones, with 75% to 90% occurring only once. The sequenced sample was blood. The receptors come from a person aged 18-70 years in good health.

This chain links TRBV30 with TRBJ1-5; 9 bases agree with TRBD1. The junction had 6 bases not matched to a gene; V was cut back by 5 bases and J by 7 bases. CDR1 and CDR2 from the germline V gene are GTSNPN and SVGIG (reference sequence). The CDR3 is 13 residues long. The CDR3 DNA reads TGTGCCTGGTCACAGGGGGCAAACCAGCCCCAGCATTTT. It is translated as CAWSQGANQPQHF.

The J gene is TRBJ1-1, the V gene TRBV10-1, with 7 nucleotides matching TRBD1. J gave up 0 bases and V 6 bases, and 7 bases lay outside the gene matches. CDR3 length: 15 amino acids. CDR1 is WNHNN and CDR2 is SYGVQD in the germline V gene (reference sequence). This chain's CDR3 is CASSEGAIVNTEAFF. In DNA, the CDR3 is TGCGCCAGCAGCGAGGGGGCCATTGTGAACACTGAAGCTTTCTTT.

The chain uses TRBV27 and TRBJ2-7, with 8 nucleotides matching TRBD2. Germline V gene data show CDR1 as MNHEY and CDR2 as SMNVEV (reference sequence). This CDR3 is built from 12 residues. The trim removed 11 bases at V and 5 bases at J, leaving 8 bases unmatched. The CDR3 nucleotides read TGTGCCGGGAGCGGGAGTGACGACGAGCAGTACTTC. It is translated as CAGSGSDDEQYF.

This clone showed up just a few times. The chain links TRBV19 to TRBJ1-2; TRBD1 agrees at 7 bases. Germline-derived CDR1 and CDR2 are LNHDA and SQIVND (reference sequence). The CDR3 totals 15 residues. After removal of 1 base from V and 3 bases from J, the junction contained 5 bases not matched to a gene. The CDR3 DNA is TGTGCCAGTAGTATAGTAACAGGGGACCACTATGGCTACACCTTC. Translated, it gives CASSIVTGDHYGYTF.

The rearrangement uses TRBV5-4 and TRBJ1-6; 9 bases line up with TRBD1. The V gene's germline CDR1 is SGHNT and CDR2 YYREEE (reference sequence). CDR3 length: 15 amino acids. Trimming at V came to 0 bases and at J to 10 bases, leaving 5 bases not matched to a gene. The CDR3 protein is CASSLAGTGRSPLHF. The CDR3 DNA reads as TGTGCCAGCAGCTTGGCCGGGACAGGGCGATCACCCCTCCACTTT.

The chain carries TRBV7-9 and TRBJ2-4; 7 bases are shared with TRBD1. The CDR3 runs 16 residues. Per the germline V gene, CDR1 is SEHNR and CDR2 is FQNEAQ (reference sequence). J was trimmed by 0 bases and V by 5 bases; bases with no gene match: 7. CDR3 bases: TGTGCCAGCAGCCTGGGACAGCTCCTAGCCAAAAACATTCAGTACTTC. Translating gives CASSLGQLLAKNIQYF.

The V gene is TRBV7-2, the J gene TRBJ2-5; 13 bases map to TRBD2. CDR3 length equals 18 residues. Germline-derived CDR1 and CDR2 are SGHTA and FQGNSA. J gave up 4 bases and V 6 bases, and 14 bases lay outside the gene matches. The CDR3 DNA sequence: TGTGCCAGCAGACCTATAGGACTAGCGGGAGACGATGGAGAGACCCAGTACTTC. Its protein product is CASRPIGLAGDDGETQYF.

The rearrangement links TRBV10-3 to TRBJ1-1; TRBD1 is a possible D gene (5 bases). Trimming pared 4 bases from V and 7 bases from J, leaving 10 bases between. The CDR3 consists of 12 residues. Germline CDR1 and CDR2: ENHRY and SYGVKD. The CDR3 region is CAISGQLNEAFF. The CDR3 nucleotides are TGTGCCATCAGTGGACAGTTGAATGAAGCTTTCTTT.

The sample holds one count of this clone. The chain combines TRBV28 with TRBJ2-7, with TRBD2 matching 8 bases. CDR1 and CDR2 from the germline V gene are MDHEN and SYDVKM. V shed 7 bases, J shed 4 bases, and the junction held 12 bases outside the gene matches. The CDR3 covers 15 residues. CDR3 sequence: CASTPQAGVRYEQYF. Here the CDR3 DNA reads TGTGCCAGCACTCCTCAAGCGGGAGTTAGATACGAGCAGTACTTC.

This clone has just a few counts. The V gene is TRBV5-1, the J gene TRBJ1-1, with a weak D call TRBD1 (5 bases). The CDR3 contains 14 residues. V lost 0 bases and J lost 8, with 14 bases in between. The germline V gene has CDR1 SGHRS and CDR2 YFSETQ. The chain's CDR3 is CASSLGKGTGEAFF. DNA of the CDR3: TGCGCCAGCAGCTTGGGAAAAGGGACCGGCGAAGCTTTCTTT. Using reference TRBV5-1 and TRBJ1-1 for the parts outside the CDR3, the full variable domain is KAGVTQTPRYLIKTRGQQVTLSCSPISGHRSVSWYQQTPGQGLQFLFEYFSETQRNKGNFPGRFSGRQFSNSRSEMNVSTLELGDSALYLCASSLGKGTGEAFFGQGTRLTVV.

The V and J genes are TRBV7-6 and TRBJ2-5; 10 nucleotides agree with TRBD2. V was pared by 0 bases and J by 4 bases, with 8 bases of the junction left unmatched. The CDR3 sequence is 17 residues long. In germline, CDR1 is SGHVS, CDR2 FNYEAQ. CDR3 protein: CASSLASSGGRRETQYF. The CDR3 DNA follows: TGTGCCAGCAGCTTAGCGAGTAGCGGGGGGAGGAGAGAGACCCAGTACTTC.

This chain uses TRBV29-1 with TRBJ1-1, with TRBD1 as a possible D gene (5 bases). V was shortened by 7 bases and J by 0 bases, with 15 bases between the two germline ends. The CDR3 has 14 amino acids. Per the germline V gene, CDR1 is SQVTM and CDR2 is ANQGSEA. The CDR3 nucleotides read TGCAGCGCTACGCGGGACGCAATGAACACTGAAGCTTTCTTT. This sequence encodes CSATRDAMNTEAFF.

This CDR3 is CASSSSDTQYF. The CDR3 DNA is TGTGCCAGCAGCTCCTCAGATACGCAGTATTTT. The V call is TRBV7-3, the J call TRBJ2-3; no clear D. This CDR3 comprises 11 residues. Germline V gene sequence: CDR1 SGHTA, CDR2 FQGTGA. The germline V and J ends were trimmed by 4 bases and 4 bases, with 3 bases remaining between them.

The J gene is TRBJ2-2, the V gene TRBV7-8, with 13 nucleotides matching TRBD2. The ends lost 4 bases at V and 9 bases at J; junction bases unmatched: 20. Germline CDR1 reads SGHVS; CDR2 reads FQNEAQ. The CDR3 is made up of 20 amino acids. DNA for the CDR3: TGTGCCAGCAGCTCTACTAGCGGGGGGGCTCTTTTATCATTCCCACGGGAGCTGTTTTTT. The encoded protein is CASSSTSGGALLSFPRELFF. Filled out from reference TRBV7-8 and TRBJ2-2, the complete variable domain reads GAGVSQSPRYKVAKRGQDVALRCDPISGHVSLFWYQQALGQGPEFLTYFQNEAQLDKSGLPSDRFFAERPEGSVSTLKIQRTQQEDSAVYLCASSSTSGGALLSFPRELFFGEGSRLTVL.

This clone has a single count. This sequence joins TRBV28 and TRBJ1-2; 7 bases align to TRBD1. The CDR3 length is 14 residues. The germline V gene encodes CDR1 MDHEN and CDR2 SYDVKM. The J segment lost 5 bases and the V segment lost 3 bases, leaving 6 bases of the junction unmatched. The CDR3 loop reads CASSLGDRAYGYTF. The CDR3 nucleotides read TGTGCCAGCAGTTTGGGAGACAGGGCGTATGGCTACACCTTC.

The genes are TRBV6-5 and TRBJ1-1; D remains ambiguous. The CDR3 has 14 amino acids. CDR1 is MNHEY and CDR2 is SVGAGI in the germline V gene. The V gene lost 6 bases and the J gene lost 2 bases, with 13 bases spanning the gap. The CDR3 region has the DNA TGTGCCAGCAGACCCCGCGGCCCTAACACTGAAGCTTTCTTT. Its translation is CASRPRGPNTEAFF.

This chain uses TRBV18 with TRBJ1-1; D unresolved. The CDR3 runs to 13 residues. In germline, CDR1 is KGHSH, CDR2 LQKENI. The V end lost 8 bases, the J end lost 0 bases, and 10 bases lay between the germline ends. CDR3 sequence: CASHGNMNTEAFF. The CDR3, as DNA: TGTGCCAGCCACGGGAATATGAACACTGAAGCTTTCTTT.

The V and J genes are TRBV6-5 and TRBJ1-5; D unclear. Germline values: CDR1 MNHEY, CDR2 SVGAGI. Trimming took 2 bases from V and 5 from J, leaving 7 bases between them. The CDR3 spans 13 residues. The CDR3 is CASSYDSHQPQHF. The CDR3 coding sequence is TGTGCCAGCAGTTACGACTCACATCAGCCCCAGCATTTT.

The J gene is TRBJ1-5, the V gene TRBV7-2; no firm D call. Germline CDR1 and CDR2: SGHTA and FQGNSA. Trimming removed 3 bases at V and 3 bases at J, with 12 bases between. The CDR3 contains 15 residues. The CDR3 bases are TGTGCCAGCAGCTTCGAGACGGCCGTCAATCAGCCCCAGCATTTT. The encoded protein is CASSFETAVNQPQHF.

There are a few counts of this clone. The genes are TRBV7-9 and TRBJ1-1; no reliable D call. V lost 4 bases and J 1 base, leaving 13 bases between the germline ends. CDR1 is SEHNR and CDR2 is FQNEAQ in the germline V gene (reference sequence). CDR3 size: 15 residues. CDR3 sequence (DNA): TGTGCCAGCAGCTCGGCAGAACCGTCGAACACTGAAGCTTTCTTT. Amino acids: CASSSAEPSNTEAFF.

The chain employs TRBV30 and TRBJ1-5; D not certain. This CDR3 has 12 residues. Trimming took off 2 bases at V and 0 bases at J, with 2 bases between the two ends. CDR1 and CDR2 from the germline V gene are GTSNPN and SVGIG (reference sequence). CDR3 in amino acids: CAWSNSNQPQHF. DNA for the CDR3: TGTGCCTGGAGTAATAGCAATCAGCCCCAGCATTTT.

This clone was recorded once. DNA for the CDR3: TGTGCCAGCAGCCAAGCCCTAGCGGGAGTTCCTGAGCAGTTCTTC. Its protein product is CASSQALAGVPEQFF. J is TRBJ2-1 and V is TRBV14; 10 nucleotides line up with TRBD2. With V trimmed by 1 base and J by 9 bases, 6 bases remained unmatched. Germline V gives CDR1 SGHDN, CDR2 FVKESK. The CDR3 has 15 residues.